Below, 20 T cell receptor beta chains from the same sample are listed, as sequenced in a study of blood T cell repertoires in COVID-19. Data came from immunoSEQ multiplex PCR; TCRdb stores just in-frame clones and leaves some out. This table has over 200,000 clones, 88% appearing once. The sample comprised PBMCs or T cells enriched from blood (not recorded which). The receptors were gathered from a woman aged 25 to 39 who had been exposed to COVID-19.

The chain combines TRBV24-1 with TRBJ2-3; D is unclear. Germline V CDR1 and CDR2: KGHDR, SFDVKD. Trimming shortened V by 10 bases and J by 3 bases, and 7 bases separated the two germline ends. The CDR3 runs to 11 residues. The CDR3 nucleotides are TGTGCCACGCAAGAGACAGATACGCAGTATTTT. This translates into CATQETDTQYF.

Notes on this clone: The junction shows a germline mismatch at one end, possibly a read error. The chain carries TRBV29-1 and TRBJ2-3; D is possibly TRBD2 (5 bases). Looked up from germline, CDR1 is SQVTM and CDR2 is ANQGSEA. The CDR3 sequence is 15 residues long. This CDR3 reads CSVQESGTSTDTQYF. The DNA of the CDR3 is TGCAGCGTTCAAGAAAGCGGTACGAGCACAGATACGCAGTATTTT.

The rearrangement joins TRBV5-1 to TRBJ2-7, with 7 bases identical to TRBD1. The germline V gene encodes CDR1 SGHRS and CDR2 YFSETQ. CDR3 length: 14 residues. The J segment lost 2 bases and the V segment lost 7 bases, leaving 9 bases of the junction unmatched. CDR3 protein: CASPDRPGAYEQYF. In DNA form, the CDR3 reads TGCGCCAGCCCGGACAGGCCAGGCGCCTACGAGCAGTACTTC.

The rearrangement joins TRBV5-1 to TRBJ2-7; 7 positions agree with TRBD1. The CDR3 has 12 residues. Germline CDR1 SGHRS, CDR2 YFSETQ. Germline trimming cut 4 bases from V and 5 bases from J; bases unmatched to any gene: 3. CDR3 sequence (DNA): TGCGCCAGCAGCCGCGACAGGGACGAGCAGTACTTC. Encoded protein: CASSRDRDEQYF.

The chain employs TRBV28 and TRBJ2-7, with D uncertain. Trimming removed 1 base at V and 3 bases at J, with 16 bases between. CDR1 MDHEN and CDR2 SYDVKM come from the germline V gene. The CDR3 extends over 16 amino acids. The CDR3 sequence is CASSLLGSVRHYEQYF. The CDR3 DNA follows: TGTGCCAGCAGTTTATTGGGCAGTGTAAGGCACTACGAGCAGTACTTC.

The V and J genes are TRBV11-2 and TRBJ2-7; 8 bases agree with TRBD1. CDR1 is SGHAT and CDR2 is FQNNGV in the germline V gene. The CDR3 is made up of 15 amino acids. Unmatched junction bases numbered 11, after V lost 4 bases and J lost 6 bases. DNA of the CDR3: TGTGCCAGCAGCTCGAGGGACAGGCCTACTACCGAGCAGTACTTC. This translates into CASSSRDRPTTEQYF. Filled out from reference TRBV11-2 and TRBJ2-7, the complete variable domain reads EAGVAQSPRYKIIEKRQSVAFWCNPISGHATLYWYQQILGQGPKLLIQFQNNGVVDDSQLPKDRFSAERLKGVDSTLKIQPAKLEDSAVYLCASSSRDRPTTEQYFGPGTRLTVT.

The chain links TRBV5-4 to TRBJ1-2; D ambiguous. The germline CDR1 and CDR2 sequences are SGHNT and YYREEE (reference sequence). Trimming took 2 bases from V and 1 from J, leaving 9 bases between them. The CDR3 contains 14 residues. The CDR3 nucleotides read TGTGCCAGCAGCTTAATAATCAGTAACTATGGCTACACCTTC. Amino acid sequence: CASSLIISNYGYTF.

This clone has a handful of counts. The chain combines TRBV5-6 with TRBJ1-5, with 9 bases fitting TRBD1. The length of the CDR3 is 14 residues. Losses at the gene ends were 4 bases for V and 3 bases for J; bases not matched to a gene: 2. Germline V gene lookup returns CDR1 SGHDT and CDR2 YYEEEE. For the CDR3, the DNA is TGTGCCAGCAGCCGGGACAGGGTCAATCAGCCCCAGCATTTT. Residues: CASSRDRVNQPQHF.

In this sample, this clone turned up once. The chain uses TRBV15 and TRBJ2-1; 7 bases map to TRBD2. Germline CDR1 reads LNHNV; CDR2 reads YYDKDF (reference sequence). There are 19 residues in the CDR3. V lost 0 bases and J lost 8; bases outside the gene matches: 19. The CDR3 bases are TGTGCCACCAGCAGAGATGGGGCGAACCGCAGGCGGGAGTCCTATGAGCAGTTCTTC. Its protein is CATSRDGANRRRESYEQFF.

CDR3 residues: CASSPNARTEYNEQFF. CDR3 in DNA: TGTGCCAGCAGTCCCAACGCCAGGACAGAATACAATGAGCAGTTCTTC. The chain recombines TRBV27 with TRBJ2-1; possible D gene TRBD1, 6 bases. Trimming stripped 5 bases from V and 4 bases from J, with 18 bases between. CDR3 size: 16 residues. The V gene's germline CDR1 is MNHEY and CDR2 SMNVEV (reference sequence).

Worth noting for this clone: The junction differs from germline at one of its ends, possibly a read error. This sequence joins TRBV7-3 and TRBJ2-7; 10 positions agree with TRBD2. Germline V CDR1 and CDR2: SGHTA, FQGTGA. The CDR3 has 16 residues. The CDR3 is CASSLSGRAGVYEQYF. For the CDR3, the DNA is TGTGCCAGCAGTTTAAGCGGGAGGGCCGGGGTCTACGAGCAGTACTTC.

This rearrangement joins TRBV28 to TRBJ1-5, with 9 bases fitting TRBD1. Germline V gene data show CDR1 as MDHEN and CDR2 as SYDVKM. Trimming at V came to 6 bases and at J to 3 bases, leaving 6 bases not matched to a gene. There are 15 residues in the CDR3. This CDR3 is CASRPDRGYNQPQHF. Here the CDR3 DNA reads TGTGCCAGCAGACCAGACAGGGGGTACAATCAGCCCCAGCATTTT.

V usage is TRBV18 and J usage is TRBJ2-3; 15 positions agree with TRBD2. Germline V gene lookup returns CDR1 KGHSH and CDR2 LQKENI. Unmatched junction bases numbered 11, after V lost 2 bases and J lost 2 bases. The CDR3 has 20 amino acids. CDR3 region: CASSPLGLAGGWRPTDTQYF. In DNA, the CDR3 is TGTGCCAGCTCACCATTGGGACTAGCGGGAGGATGGAGGCCCACAGATACGCAGTATTTT.

V gene TRBV30 combines with J gene TRBJ1-1; 8 bases are shared with TRBD1. V was pared by 2 bases and J by 1 base, with 6 bases of the junction left unmatched. Germline assignment: CDR1 GTSNPN and CDR2 SVGIG (reference sequence). The CDR3 has 15 amino acids. CDR3 sequence (DNA): TGTGCCTGGAGTCTCCGAGGGACAGGGAACACTGAAGCTTTCTTT. Translated, it gives CAWSLRGTGNTEAFF.

The chain is built from TRBV3-1 (or the pseudogene TRBV3-2) and TRBJ1-5, with D uncertain. Germline V lookup: CDR1 LGHDT, CDR2 YNNKEL (reference sequence). The ends were cut back, 1 base at V and 2 bases at J, with 9 bases in the middle. CDR3 length: 15 residues. This CDR3 is CASSQAGLGNQPQHF. CDR3 nucleotides: TGTGCCAGCAGCCAAGCGGGGTTAGGCAATCAGCCCCAGCATTTT.

The J gene is TRBJ1-2, the V gene TRBV2; possibly TRBD1 for D (5 bases). There are 15 residues in the CDR3. Germline V gene sequence: CDR1 SNHLY, CDR2 FYNNEI. V was trimmed by 4 bases and J by 4 bases, leaving 16 bases between them. The CDR3 is CASSAAYDSGYGYTF. The CDR3 DNA is TGTGCCAGCAGTGCCGCATACGACAGTGGCTATGGCTACACCTTC.

The V call is TRBV15, the J call TRBJ2-7; D is uncertain. CDR3 size: 13 residues. Germline loops: CDR1 LNHNV, CDR2 YYDKDF (reference sequence). Between the trimmed V and J ends, which lost 5 bases and 3 bases, there was a span of 11 bases. This CDR3 is CATSQRSYYEQYF. CDR3 in DNA: TGTGCCACCAGCCAAAGAAGCTACTACGAGCAGTACTTC.

The chain joins TRBV5-1 to TRBJ2-1; 11 bases agree with TRBD2. Trimming removed 0 bases from V and 5 bases from J; junction bases left unmatched: 4. CDR1 SGHRS and CDR2 YFSETQ come from the germline V gene. The CDR3 extends over 16 amino acids. The CDR3 nucleotides are TGCGCCAGCAGCTTGGTGCTAGCGGGAGGACACAATGAGCAGTTCTTC. It specifies CASSLVLAGGHNEQFF.

V and J are TRBV9 and TRBJ2-1; D ambiguous. The V gene's germline CDR1 is SGDLS and CDR2 YYNGEE. Trimming removed 0 bases at V and 8 bases at J, with 15 bases between. This CDR3 comprises 15 residues. This chain's CDR3 is CASSVAPRVSDEQFF. CDR3 in DNA: TGTGCCAGCAGCGTAGCCCCCCGAGTCAGCGATGAGCAGTTCTTC.

This chain uses TRBV27 with TRBJ2-3; a weak D match, TRBD2 (5 bases). This CDR3 has 15 residues. Germline assignment: CDR1 MNHEY and CDR2 SMNVEV (reference sequence). V lost 4 bases and J 2 bases, leaving 13 bases between the germline ends. The CDR3 region is CASSSVADYTDTQYF. For the CDR3, the DNA is TGTGCCAGCAGTTCCGTAGCAGACTACACAGATACGCAGTATTTT.